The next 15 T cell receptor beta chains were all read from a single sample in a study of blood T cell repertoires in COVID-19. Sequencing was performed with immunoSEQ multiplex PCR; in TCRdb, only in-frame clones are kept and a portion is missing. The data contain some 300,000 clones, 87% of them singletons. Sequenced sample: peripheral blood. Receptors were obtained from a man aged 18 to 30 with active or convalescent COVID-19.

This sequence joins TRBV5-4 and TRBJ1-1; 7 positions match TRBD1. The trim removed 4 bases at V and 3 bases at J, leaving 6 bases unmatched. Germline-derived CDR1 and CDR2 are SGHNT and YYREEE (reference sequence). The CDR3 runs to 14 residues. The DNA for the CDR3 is TGTGCCAGCAGCCCTGGACAGGTGGACACTGAAGCTTTCTTT. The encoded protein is CASSPGQVDTEAFF.

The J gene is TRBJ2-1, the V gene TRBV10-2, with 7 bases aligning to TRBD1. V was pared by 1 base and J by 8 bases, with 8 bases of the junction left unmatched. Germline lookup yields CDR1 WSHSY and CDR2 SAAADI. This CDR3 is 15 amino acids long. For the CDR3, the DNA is TGCGCCAGCAGTGAGTGGGGACAGAGGGTCGATGAGCAGTTCTTC. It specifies CASSEWGQRVDEQFF.

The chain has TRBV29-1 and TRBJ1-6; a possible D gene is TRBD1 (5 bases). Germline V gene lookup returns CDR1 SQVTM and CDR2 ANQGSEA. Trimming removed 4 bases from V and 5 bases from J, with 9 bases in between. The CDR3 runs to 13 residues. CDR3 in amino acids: CSVGQDNNSPLHF. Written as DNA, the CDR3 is TGCAGCGTTGGGCAGGACAATAATTCACCCCTCCACTTT.

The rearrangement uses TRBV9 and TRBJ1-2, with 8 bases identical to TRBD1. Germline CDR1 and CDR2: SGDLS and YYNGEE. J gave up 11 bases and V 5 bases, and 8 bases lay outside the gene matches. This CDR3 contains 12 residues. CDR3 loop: CASRDQRQGYTF. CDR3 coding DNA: TGTGCCAGCAGGGATCAGAGACAGGGGTACACCTTC.

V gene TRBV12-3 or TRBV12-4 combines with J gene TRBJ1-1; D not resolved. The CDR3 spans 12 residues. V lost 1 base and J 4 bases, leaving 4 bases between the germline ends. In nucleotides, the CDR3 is TGTGCCAGCAGTTTAGGGCCCACTGAAGCTTTCTTT. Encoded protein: CASSLGPTEAFF.

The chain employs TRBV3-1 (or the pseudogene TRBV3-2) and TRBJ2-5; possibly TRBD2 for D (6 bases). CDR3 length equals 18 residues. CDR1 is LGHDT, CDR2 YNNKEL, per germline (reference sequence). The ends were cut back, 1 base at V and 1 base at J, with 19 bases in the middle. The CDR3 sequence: CASSQGAGTRNLQETQYF. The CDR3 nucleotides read TGTGCCAGCAGCCAAGGGGCCGGGACTCGAAACCTCCAAGAGACCCAGTACTTC.

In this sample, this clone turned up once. The CDR3 is CASRFPGHFYEQYF. The CDR3 bases are TGTGCAAGTCGCTTCCCGGGACACTTTTACGAGCAGTACTTC. The genes are TRBV12-2 and TRBJ2-7; the listed D gene, TRBD1, was not tested against the DNA. TRBV12-2 is a pseudogene segment. There are 14 residues in the CDR3.

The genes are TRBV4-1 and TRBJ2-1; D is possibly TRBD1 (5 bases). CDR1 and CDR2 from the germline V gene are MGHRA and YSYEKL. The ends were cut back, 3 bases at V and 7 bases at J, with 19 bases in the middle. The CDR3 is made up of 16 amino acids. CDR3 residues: CASSHRTIRTLNEQFF. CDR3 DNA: TGCGCCAGCAGCCACCGGACAATCAGGACCCTGAATGAGCAGTTCTTC.

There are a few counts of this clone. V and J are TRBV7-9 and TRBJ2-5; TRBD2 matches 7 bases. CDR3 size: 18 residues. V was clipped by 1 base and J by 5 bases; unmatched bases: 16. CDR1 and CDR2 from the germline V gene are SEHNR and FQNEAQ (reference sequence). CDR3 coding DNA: TGTGCCAGCAGCTTAGGCGTTATCGTGGGCGGGAGTACTGAGACCCAGTACTTC. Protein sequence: CASSLGVIVGGSTETQYF.

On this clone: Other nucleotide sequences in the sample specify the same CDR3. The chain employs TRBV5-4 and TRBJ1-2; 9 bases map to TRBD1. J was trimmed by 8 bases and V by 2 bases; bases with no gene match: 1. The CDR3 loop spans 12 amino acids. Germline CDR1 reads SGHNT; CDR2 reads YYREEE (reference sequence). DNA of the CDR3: TGTGCCAGCAGCTTAGACAGGGGGGGCTACACCTTC. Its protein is CASSLDRGGYTF.

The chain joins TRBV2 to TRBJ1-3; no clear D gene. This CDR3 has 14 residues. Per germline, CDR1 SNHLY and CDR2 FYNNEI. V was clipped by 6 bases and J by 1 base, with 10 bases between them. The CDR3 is CASRTRESGNTIYF. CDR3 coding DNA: TGTGCCAGCAGAACCCGGGAATCTGGAAACACCATATATTTT.

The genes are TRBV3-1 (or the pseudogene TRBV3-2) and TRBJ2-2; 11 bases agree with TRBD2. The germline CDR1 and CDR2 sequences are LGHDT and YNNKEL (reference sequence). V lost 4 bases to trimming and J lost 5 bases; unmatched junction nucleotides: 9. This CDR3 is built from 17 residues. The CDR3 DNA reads TGTGCCAGCAGCCCCCACCCGGGACTAGCGGAAACCGGGGAGCTGTTTTTT. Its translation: CASSPHPGLAETGELFF.

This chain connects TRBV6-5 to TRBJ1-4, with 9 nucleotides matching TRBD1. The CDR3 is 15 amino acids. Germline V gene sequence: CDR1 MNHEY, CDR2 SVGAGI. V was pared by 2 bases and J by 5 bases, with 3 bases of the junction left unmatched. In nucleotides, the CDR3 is TGTGCCAGCAGTTACGTCGGGACAGGGAATGAAAAACTGTTTTTT. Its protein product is CASSYVGTGNEKLFF.

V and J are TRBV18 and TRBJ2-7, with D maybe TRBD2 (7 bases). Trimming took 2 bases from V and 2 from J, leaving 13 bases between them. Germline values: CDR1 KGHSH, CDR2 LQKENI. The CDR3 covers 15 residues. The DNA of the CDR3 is TGTGCCAGCTCACCAGTGGGGGGGGCGACCTACGAGCAGTACTTC. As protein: CASSPVGGATYEQYF.

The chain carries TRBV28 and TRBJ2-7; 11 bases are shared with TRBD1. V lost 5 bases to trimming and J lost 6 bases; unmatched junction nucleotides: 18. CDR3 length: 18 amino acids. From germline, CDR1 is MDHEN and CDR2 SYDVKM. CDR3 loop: CASSPNFGQGAPPGEQYF. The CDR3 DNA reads TGTGCCAGCAGTCCGAACTTCGGACAGGGGGCTCCTCCAGGCGAGCAGTACTTC.